This is a list of T cell receptor beta chains from one sample in a study of response to subunit inactivated influenza vaccine. TCRdb fed the RT-PCR reads into MiXCR, producing one record per CDR3 protein. The data contain roughly 700,000 distinct CDR3 sequences, approximately 15% of them singletons. The input for sequencing was PBMCs from blood, taken 14 to 15 days before vaccination. Source of these receptors: a man aged 50 to 60 who received an inactivated influenza vaccine. The CDR3 runs from the conserved cysteine through the conserved F or W. A D gene is named only where the DNA matches it firmly. Where a row states a size, it is once, few, many or the class of an expanded clone; other rows omit it.

size	V	D	J	CDR3	DNA
few	TRBV29-1	-	TRBJ1-2	CSVGITTGGYTF	TGCAGCGTTGGGATAACAACCGGGGGCTACACCTTC
-	TRBV5-1	TRBD1	TRBJ2-1	CASSPPFGQGNEQFF	TGCGCCAGCAGCCCGCCTTTTGGACAGGGGAATGAGCAGTTCTTC
many	TRBV5-1	TRBD2	TRBJ2-1	CASRLAGEPASSYNEQFF	TGCGCCAGCAGATTGGCGGGGGAACCCGCGAGCTCCTACAATGAGCAGTTCTTC
few	TRBV19	-	TRBJ2-1	CASSIDGVTYNEQFF	TGTGCCAGTAGTATTGACGGGGTAACCTACAATGAGCAGTTCTTC
few	TRBV2	TRBD1	TRBJ1-5	CASSRTGAFQPQHF	TGTGCCAGCAGTCGGACAGGAGCATTTCAGCCCCAGCATTTT
few	TRBV11-2	TRBD2	TRBJ2-7	CASSLSTSGGRSSYEQYF	TGTGCCAGCAGCTTGAGTACTAGCGGGGGGAGAAGCTCCTACGAGCAGTACTTC
-	TRBV3-1	-	TRBJ2-2	CASSQGGTSNTGELFF	TGTGCCAGCAGCCAAGGGGGGACTTCAAACACCGGGGAGCTGTTTTTT
few	TRBV27	-	TRBJ1-4	CASSPRTGRGNEKLFF	TGTGCCAGCAGTCCAAGGACGGGGCGCGGTAATGAAAAACTGTTTTTT
few	TRBV18	-	TRBJ2-7	CASSPSAQSYEQYF	TGTGCCAGCTCACCATCGGCACAATCCTACGAGCAGTACTTC
few	TRBV30	-	TRBJ2-3	CAWSVGSDTQYF	TGTGCCTGGAGTGTGGGCTCAGATACGCAGTATTTT